The 4 T cell receptor beta chains presented below share a single source sample, sequenced in a study of T cells in women clearing cervical HPV infection. The assay was immunoSEQ multiplex PCR, and TCRdb's table has in-frame clones only and misses some. The listing records roughly 20,000 clones. The sequencing input was blood buffy coat. The receptors here all came from a woman between 18 and 69 years old with a cervical HPV16 infection that either progressed to CIN3+ or cleared (not recorded which).

Points on this clone: Coverage ceases 3 residues before the CDR3 finishes, and the germline J gene fills in the end. V and J are TRBV20-1 and TRBJ1-3; D gene ambiguous. The V and J ends lost 1 base and 0 bases respectively, with 10 bases between them. CDR3 length equals 15 residues. Germline CDR1 is DFQATT and CDR2 is SNEGSKA (reference sequence). Incomplete CDR3 DNA: TGCAGTGCTAGAGTTCCAGAGGGCTCTGGAAACACC. Its protein product is CSARVPEGSGNT. The full-length CDR3 reads as CSARVPEGSGNTIYF.

A word on this clone: Read sequence stops 3 residues before the CDR3 end, and the germline J gene provides the missing end. The chain recombines TRBV19 with TRBJ2-2; maybe TRBD1 (6 bases). Germline loops: CDR1 LNHDA, CDR2 SQIVND (reference sequence). The CDR3 runs 14 residues. V gave up 4 bases and J gave up 1 base, with 7 bases separating them. CDR3 bases read: TGTGCCAGTAGTAAGGACAGGAACACCGGGGAG. Its translation: CASSKDRNTGE. The full-length CDR3 reads as CASSKDRNTGELFF.

In regard to this clone: The CDR3 extends 3 residues past the end of the read, so its final part is completed from the germline J gene. J is TRBJ1-1 and V is TRBV4-2; the match to TRBD1 covers 7 bases. The ends lost 0 bases at V and 3 bases at J; junction bases unmatched: 4. Per the germline V gene, CDR1 is LGHNA and CDR2 is YNFKEQ. The CDR3 totals 15 residues. The covered CDR3 bases are TGTGCCAGCAGCCAAGAGAACAGGGGAGACACTGAA. Translating it yields CASSQENRGDTE. The CDR3 as a whole reads CASSQENRGDTEAFF.

On this clone itself: Read coverage stops 3 residues before the CDR3 terminus; the germline J gene supplies the remainder. This rearrangement joins TRBV20-1 to TRBJ2-3; 13 bases map to TRBD2. The germline V gene encodes CDR1 DFQATT and CDR2 SNEGSKA (reference sequence). CDR3 size: 17 residues. Unmatched junction bases numbered 10, after V lost 1 base and J lost 6 bases. CDR3 amino acids: CSARAAGTSGDQDTQYF. The covered CDR3 bases are TGCAGTGCTAGAGCCGCCGGGACTAGCGGGGATCAGGATACG.